The clone carrying this TCR beta chain was detected many times. Its cognate antigen is unknown. TCRdb ran MiXCR on the 5' RACE reads and lists one entry per CDR3 protein. The sample gives roughly 60,000 distinct CDR3 sequences, about an eighth of which show up once; about 1.7% is in the top ten. The data belong to a study of neurological immune-mediated disorders. This CDR3 region has 15 residues. The germline V and J ends were trimmed by 5 bases and 3 bases, with 17 bases remaining between them. General study results and limits: None of the CDR3 amino acid sequences found in expanded clones was shared across subjects. This suggests that the TCR-beta repertoires were private in all groups.

Sequenced input: PBMCs. This clonotype was sampled from a man aged 60 to 69 in good health. The rearrangement joins TRBV12-3 or TRBV12-4 to TRBJ2-7, with D possibly TRBD1 on 6 matching bases. CDR3 in amino acids: CASSTPGKQGYEQYF. The CDR3 coding sequence is TGTGCCAGCAGTACCCCCGGGAAACAGGGCTACGAGCAGTACTTC.